Described below is a single TCR beta chain sequence and its context. This record belongs to a study of blood T cell repertoires in COVID-19. Study details: Samples came from the United States, Italy and Spain, spanning acute and convalescent COVID-19. Sources were T cells, B-cell-depleted T cells, or PBMCs; the material itself was cDNA or gDNA.

In the original processing: Cell counts per sample came from amplifying reference gene primers. Produced via immunoSEQ multiplex PCR; TCRdb's table is partial and in-frame only. The V and J calls and clone size were taken over from that table, and D and trimming were inferred from the DNA. The profile shows about 170,000 clones, more than 85% of them singletons. The germline V gene has CDR1 MNHEY and CDR2 SMNVEV (reference sequence). The CDR3 contains 15 residues. V trimming: 3 bases; J trimming: 8 bases; junction bases outside the gene matches: 7. The TCR was taken from a woman of 80 years or more in a cohort sampled during active or convalescent COVID-19. V is TRBV27 and J is TRBJ2-1; 10 bases align to TRBD2. Material: peripheral blood. This CDR3 is CASSFKLAGGDEQFF. Written as DNA, the CDR3 is TGTGCCAGCAGTTTTAAGTTAGCGGGAGGCGATGAGCAGTTCTTC.